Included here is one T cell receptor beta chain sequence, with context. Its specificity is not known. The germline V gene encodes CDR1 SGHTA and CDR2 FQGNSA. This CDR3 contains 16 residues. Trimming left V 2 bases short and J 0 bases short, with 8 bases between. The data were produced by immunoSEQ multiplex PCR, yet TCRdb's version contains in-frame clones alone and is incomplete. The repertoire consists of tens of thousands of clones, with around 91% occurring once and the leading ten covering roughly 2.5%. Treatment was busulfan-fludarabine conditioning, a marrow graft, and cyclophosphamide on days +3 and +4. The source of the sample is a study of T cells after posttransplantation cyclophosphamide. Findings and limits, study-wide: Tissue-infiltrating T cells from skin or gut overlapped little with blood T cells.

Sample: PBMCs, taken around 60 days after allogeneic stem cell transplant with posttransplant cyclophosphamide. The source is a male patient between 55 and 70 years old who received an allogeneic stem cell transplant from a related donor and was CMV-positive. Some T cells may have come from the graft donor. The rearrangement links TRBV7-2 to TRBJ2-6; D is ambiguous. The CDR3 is CASSLTLVSGANVLTF. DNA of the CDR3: TGTGCCAGCAGCTTAACCCTAGTCTCTGGGGCCAACGTCCTGACTTTC. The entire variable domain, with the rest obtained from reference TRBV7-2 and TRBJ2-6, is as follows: GAGVSQSPSNKVTEKGKDVELRCDPISGHTALYWYRQSLGQGLEFLIYFQGNSAPDKSGLPSDRFSAERTGGSVSTLTIQRTQQEDSAVYLCASSLTLVSGANVLTFGAGSRLTVL.